Below are 6 T cell receptor beta chains sequenced from a single sample in a study of metastatic and nonmetastatic thyroid tumors. Nobody among the patients had been given any treatment before thyroid surgery. TCRdb re-called clones via MiXCR from the PCR reads. Of approximately 22,000 clones in the sample, over 9% were seen once. The specimen was blood. These receptors were taken from a female donor with papillary thyroid cancer or a benign thyroid nodule (not recorded which). Some clones in this sample may be carry-over from other donors' samples.

This clone was seen many times. This chain joins TRBV3-1 and TRBJ2-3, with 9 bases that match TRBD2. CDR1 is LGHDT, CDR2 YNNKEL, per germline (reference sequence). The V segment lost 4 bases and the J segment 4 bases; nucleotides outside the gene matches: 6. The CDR3 length is 15 residues. CDR3 in DNA: TGTGCCAGCAGCCCGAGGGGACTAGCCTCAGATACGCAGTATTTT. Translation: CASSPRGLASDTQYF.

This sequence joins TRBV12-3 or TRBV12-4 and TRBJ1-1; D is unclear. This CDR3 contains 13 residues. V was clipped by 6 bases and J by 6 bases, with 14 bases between them. CDR3 nucleotides: TGTGCCAGCAGATTTAACAGAGACGCTGAAGCTTTCTTT. Protein: CASRFNRDAEAFF.

Worth noting for this clone: The CDR3 does not close with the conserved phenylalanine or tryptophan, likely indicating a read error. Because the CDR3's place on the DNA is in doubt, the DNA is left out and the CDR3 is given as listed by TCRdb. This chain uses TRBV6-1 with TRBJ1-4; the D call in the table, TRBD1, was not verified against the DNA. CDR1 and CDR2 from the germline V gene are MNHNS and SASEGT. Including both end residues, the CDR3 is 14 amino acids long. The CDR3 here is CASSAGTGVEKLFL.

This clone was seen more than once but under ten times. This chain uses TRBV19 with TRBJ1-1; maybe TRBD1 (6 bases). V was cut by 5 bases and J by 2 bases, with 15 bases left in between. Germline V gene data show CDR1 as LNHDA and CDR2 as SQIVND (reference sequence). CDR3 length: 15 residues. In DNA, the CDR3 is TGTGCCAGTAGTCCCAGCGGGACACTTAACACTGAAGCTTTCTTT. As protein: CASSPSGTLNTEAFF.

This clone was detected many times. V and J are TRBV20-1 and TRBJ1-6; D is undetermined. With 0 bases removed from V and 11 bases from J, the gap between germline ends came to 11 bases. Germline V gene sequence: CDR1 DFQATT, CDR2 SNEGSKA (reference sequence). This CDR3 has 13 residues. The CDR3: CSARDPNEPPLHF. DNA for the CDR3: TGCAGTGCTAGAGACCCCAATGAACCACCCCTCCACTTT.

To note about this clone: One junction end does not reproduce the germline sequence, and a read error may be involved. At the DNA level, this CDR3 is encoded by other sequences in the same sample as well. CDR3 amino acids: CASALSGTPIQYF. The CDR3 bases are TGCGCCAGCGCACTGTCAGGGACACCGATTCAGTACTTC. The rearrangement links TRBV6-2 or TRBV6-3 to TRBJ2-4; a weak D match, TRBD1 (6 bases). From germline, CDR1 is MNHEY and CDR2 SVGEGT. The CDR3 consists of 13 residues.